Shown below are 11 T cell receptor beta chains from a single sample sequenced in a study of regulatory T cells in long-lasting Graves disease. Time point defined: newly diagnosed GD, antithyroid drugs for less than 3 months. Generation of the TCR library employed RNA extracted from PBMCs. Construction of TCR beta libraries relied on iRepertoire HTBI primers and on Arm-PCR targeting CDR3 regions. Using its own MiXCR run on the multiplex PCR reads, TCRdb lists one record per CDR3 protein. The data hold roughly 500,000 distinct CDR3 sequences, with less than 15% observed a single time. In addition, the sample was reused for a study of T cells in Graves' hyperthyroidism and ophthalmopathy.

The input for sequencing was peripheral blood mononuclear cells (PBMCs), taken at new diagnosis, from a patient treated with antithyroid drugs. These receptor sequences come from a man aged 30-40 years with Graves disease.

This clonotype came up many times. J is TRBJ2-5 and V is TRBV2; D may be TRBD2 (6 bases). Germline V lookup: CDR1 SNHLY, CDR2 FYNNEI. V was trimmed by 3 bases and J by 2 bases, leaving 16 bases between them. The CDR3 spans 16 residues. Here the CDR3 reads CASSDRLGFGQETQYF. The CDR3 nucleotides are TGTGCCAGCAGTGATCGACTAGGCTTTGGGCAAGAGACCCAGTACTTC.

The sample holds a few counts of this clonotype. In nucleotides, the CDR3 is TGCGCCAGCAGCCCCTCGGGGACAGCCCCTTCGGGGCAGTACTTC. Translation gives CASSPSGTAPSGQYF. The chain recombines TRBV5-1 with TRBJ2-7; 7 bases are shared with TRBD1. This CDR3 contains 15 residues. Trimming cost V 4 bases and J 9 bases; bases outside gene matches: 16. Germline V gene lookup returns CDR1 SGHRS and CDR2 YFSETQ.

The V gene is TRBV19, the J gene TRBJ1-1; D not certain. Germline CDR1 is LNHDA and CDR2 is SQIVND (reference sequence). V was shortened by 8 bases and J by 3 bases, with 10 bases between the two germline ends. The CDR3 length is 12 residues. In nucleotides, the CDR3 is TGTGCCAGTGTATTTAGGGACACTGAAGCTTTCTTT. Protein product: CASVFRDTEAFF.

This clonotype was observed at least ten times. The CDR3 sequence: CASSSPGGAEAFF. The DNA for the CDR3 is TGCGCCAGCAGCTCTCCAGGGGGGGCTGAAGCTTTCTTT. The V call is TRBV5-1, the J call TRBJ1-1; TRBD1 matches at 7 bases. The CDR3 is 13 amino acids. Germline loops: CDR1 SGHRS, CDR2 YFSETQ. After removal of 3 bases from V and 6 bases from J, the junction contained 5 bases not matched to a gene.

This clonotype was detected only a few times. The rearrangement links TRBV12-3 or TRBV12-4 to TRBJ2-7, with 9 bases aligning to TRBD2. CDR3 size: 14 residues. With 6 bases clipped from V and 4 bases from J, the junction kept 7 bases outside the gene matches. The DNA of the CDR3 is TGTGCCAGCAGAAGTAGCGGGAGCCAATACGAGCAGTACTTC. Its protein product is CASRSSGSQYEQYF.

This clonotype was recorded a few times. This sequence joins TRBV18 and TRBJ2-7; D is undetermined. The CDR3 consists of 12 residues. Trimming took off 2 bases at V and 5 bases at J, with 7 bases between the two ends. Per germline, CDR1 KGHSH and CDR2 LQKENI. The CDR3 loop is CASSPKGNEQYF. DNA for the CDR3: TGTGCCAGCTCACCAAAGGGCAACGAGCAGTACTTC. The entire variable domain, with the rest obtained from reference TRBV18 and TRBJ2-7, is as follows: NAGVMQNPRHLVRRRGQEARLRCSPMKGHSHVYWYRQLPEEGLKFMVYLQKENIIDESGMPKERFSAEFPKEGPSILRIQQVVRGDSAAYFCASSPKGNEQYFGPGTRLTVT.

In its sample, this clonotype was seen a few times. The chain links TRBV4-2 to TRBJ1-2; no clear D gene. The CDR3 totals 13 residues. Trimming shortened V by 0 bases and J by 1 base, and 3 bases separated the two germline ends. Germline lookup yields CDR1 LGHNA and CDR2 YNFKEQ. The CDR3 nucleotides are TGTGCCAGCAGCCAAGATATTAACTATGGCTACACCTTC. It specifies CASSQDINYGYTF.

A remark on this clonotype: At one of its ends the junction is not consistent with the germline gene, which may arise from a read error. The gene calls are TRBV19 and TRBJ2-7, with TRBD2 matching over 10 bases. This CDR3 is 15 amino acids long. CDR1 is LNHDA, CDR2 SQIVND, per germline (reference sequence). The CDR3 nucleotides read TGTGCCAGTAGTATTTTCCCAGCGGGAGGGGTCGAGCGGTACTTC. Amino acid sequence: CASSIFPAGGVERYF. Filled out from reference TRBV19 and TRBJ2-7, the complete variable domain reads DGGITQSPKYLFRKEGQNVTLSCEQNLNHDAMYWYRQDPGQGLRLIYYSQIVNDFQKGDIAEGYSVSREKKESFPLTVTSAQKNPTAFYLCASSIFPAGGVERYFGPGTRLTVT.

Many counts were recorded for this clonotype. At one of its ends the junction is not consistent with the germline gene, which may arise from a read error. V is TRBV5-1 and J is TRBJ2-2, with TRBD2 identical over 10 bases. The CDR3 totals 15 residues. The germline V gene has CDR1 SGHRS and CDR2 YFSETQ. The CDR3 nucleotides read TGTGCCAGCAGCTTACCCTCTAGCGGGAGCGGGGAGCTGTTTTTT. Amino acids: CASSLPSSGSGELFF. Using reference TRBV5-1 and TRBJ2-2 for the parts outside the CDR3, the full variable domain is KAGVTQTPRYLIKTRGQQVTLSCSPISGHRSVSWYQQTPGQGLQFLFEYFSETQRNKGNFPGRFSGRQFSNSRSEMNVSTLELGDSALYLCASSLPSSGSGELFFGEGSRLTVL.

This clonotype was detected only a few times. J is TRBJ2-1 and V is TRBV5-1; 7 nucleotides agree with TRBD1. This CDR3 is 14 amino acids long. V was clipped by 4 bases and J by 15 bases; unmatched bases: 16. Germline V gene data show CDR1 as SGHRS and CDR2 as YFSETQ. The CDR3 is CASSPSGTDTDRFF. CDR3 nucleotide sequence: TGCGCCAGCAGCCCCTCCGGGACAGACACCGATCGGTTCTTC. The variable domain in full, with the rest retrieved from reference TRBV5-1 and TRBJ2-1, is KAGVTQTPRYLIKTRGQQVTLSCSPISGHRSVSWYQQTPGQGLQFLFEYFSETQRNKGNFPGRFSGRQFSNSRSEMNVSTLELGDSALYLCASSPSGTDTDRFFGPGTRLTVL.

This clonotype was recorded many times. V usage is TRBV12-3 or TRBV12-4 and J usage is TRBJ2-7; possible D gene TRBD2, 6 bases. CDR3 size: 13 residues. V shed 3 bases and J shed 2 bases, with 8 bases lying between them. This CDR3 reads CASSLSGPYEQYF. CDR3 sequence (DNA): TGTGCCAGCAGTTTGAGCGGGCCCTACGAGCAGTACTTC.